This T cell receptor (beta chain) was observed in a study of a mutant IDH1 vaccine in newly diagnosed glioma. J gave up 6 bases and V 2 bases, and 5 bases lay outside the gene matches. This CDR3 is built from 14 residues. Germline CDR1 is SGHKS and CDR2 is YYEKEE (reference sequence). Study-wide results and caveats: The study observed vaccine-induced immune responses in 90% to 95% of patients.

Noted time point: baseline, week 1 (first vaccination visit). The treatment was: pre-vaccination baseline after standard-of-care therapy. Assay used: immunoSEQ multiplex PCR; TCRdb lists only in-frame clones, some missing. The sample contains about 67,000 clones, around 80% of which appear only once. This clone occurred once. What it binds is unknown. Sample: peripheral blood mononuclear cells (PBMCs), taken from a glioma patient treated with radiotherapy, temozolomide or both. The chain links TRBV5-5 to TRBJ2-1, with 7 bases aligning to TRBD2. The TCR sequence derives from a woman in her late teens or twenties with glioma. Some clones in this sample may be carry-over from other donors' samples. The chain's CDR3 is CASSFGAGTNEQFF. In DNA, the CDR3 is TGTGCCAGCAGCTTTGGAGCGGGGACCAATGAGCAGTTCTTC.